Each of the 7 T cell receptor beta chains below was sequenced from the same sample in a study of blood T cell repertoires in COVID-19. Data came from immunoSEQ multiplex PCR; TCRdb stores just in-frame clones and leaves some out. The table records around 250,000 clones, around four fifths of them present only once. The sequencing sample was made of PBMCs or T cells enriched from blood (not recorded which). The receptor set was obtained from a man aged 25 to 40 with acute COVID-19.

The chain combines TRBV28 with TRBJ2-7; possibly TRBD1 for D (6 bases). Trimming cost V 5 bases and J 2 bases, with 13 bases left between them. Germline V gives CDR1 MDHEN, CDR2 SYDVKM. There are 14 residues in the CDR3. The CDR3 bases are TGTGCCAGCAGTATAGGGGGACAAGCCTACGAGCAGTACGTC. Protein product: CASSIGGQAYEQYV.

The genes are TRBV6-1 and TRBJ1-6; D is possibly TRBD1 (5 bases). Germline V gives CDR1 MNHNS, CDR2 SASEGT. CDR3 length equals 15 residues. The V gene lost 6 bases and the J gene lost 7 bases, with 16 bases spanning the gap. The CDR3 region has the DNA TGTGCCAGCAGAGAAATTCCAGGGCCCAATTCACCCCTCCACTTT. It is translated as CASREIPGPNSPLHF.

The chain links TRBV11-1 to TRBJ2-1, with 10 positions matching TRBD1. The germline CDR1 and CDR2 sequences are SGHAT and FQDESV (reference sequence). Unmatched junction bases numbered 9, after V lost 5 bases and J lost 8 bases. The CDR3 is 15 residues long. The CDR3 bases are TGTGCCAGCAGCCCTCCCGGGACAGGGGTATATGAGCAGTTCTTC. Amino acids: CASSPPGTGVYEQFF.

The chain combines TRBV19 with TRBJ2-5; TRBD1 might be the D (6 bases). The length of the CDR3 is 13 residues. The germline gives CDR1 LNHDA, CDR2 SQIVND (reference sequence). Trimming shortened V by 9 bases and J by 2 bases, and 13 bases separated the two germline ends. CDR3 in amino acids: CASRQQGQETQYF. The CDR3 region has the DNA TGTGCCAGCAGGCAACAGGGTCAAGAGACCCAGTACTTC.

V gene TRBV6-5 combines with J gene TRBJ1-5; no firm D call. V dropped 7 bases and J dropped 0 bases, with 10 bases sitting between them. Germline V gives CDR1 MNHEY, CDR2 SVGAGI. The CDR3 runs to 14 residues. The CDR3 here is CASTNGVSNQPQHF. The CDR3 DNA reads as TGTGCCAGCACCAACGGGGTTAGCAATCAGCCCCAGCATTTT.

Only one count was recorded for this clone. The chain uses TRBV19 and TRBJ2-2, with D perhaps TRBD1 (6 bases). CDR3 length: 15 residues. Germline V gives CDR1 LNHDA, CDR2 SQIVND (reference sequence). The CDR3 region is CRTGTKKRDTGELFF. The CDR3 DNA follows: TGTCGTACCGGGACAAAAAAAAGGGACACCGGGGAGCTGTTTTTT.

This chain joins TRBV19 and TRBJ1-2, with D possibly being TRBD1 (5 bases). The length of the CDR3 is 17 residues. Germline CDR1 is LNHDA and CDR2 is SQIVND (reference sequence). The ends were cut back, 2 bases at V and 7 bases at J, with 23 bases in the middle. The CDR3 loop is CASSITIVSGYLAGYTF. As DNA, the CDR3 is TGTGCCAGTAGTATAACCATCGTCTCAGGGTACTTAGCTGGCTACACCTTC.